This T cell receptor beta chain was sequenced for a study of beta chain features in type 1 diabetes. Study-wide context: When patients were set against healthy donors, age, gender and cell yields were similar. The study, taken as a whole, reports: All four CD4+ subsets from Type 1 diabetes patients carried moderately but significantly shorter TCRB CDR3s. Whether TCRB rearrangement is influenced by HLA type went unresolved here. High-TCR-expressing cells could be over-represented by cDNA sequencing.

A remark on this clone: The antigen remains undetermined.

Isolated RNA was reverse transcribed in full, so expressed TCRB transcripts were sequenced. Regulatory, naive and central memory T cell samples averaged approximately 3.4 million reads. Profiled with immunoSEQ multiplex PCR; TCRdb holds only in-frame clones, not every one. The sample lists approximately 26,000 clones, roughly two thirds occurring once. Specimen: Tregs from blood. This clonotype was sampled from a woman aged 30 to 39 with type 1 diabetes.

The CDR3 loop reads CASSLTGTGGRNIQYF. CDR3 DNA sequence: TGCGCCAGCAGCCTTACCGGGACAGGGGGCAGAAACATTCAGTACTTC. This chain uses TRBV5-1 with TRBJ2-4; TRBD1 agrees at 12 bases. The CDR3 length is 16 residues. Germline-derived CDR1 and CDR2 are SGHRS and YFSETQ. V shed 4 bases, J shed 6 bases, and the junction held 8 bases outside the gene matches.